The next 7 T cell receptor beta chains were all read from a single sample in a study of CD8 T cells in Susac syndrome (dated by TCRdb to the late 2010s). Library prep was done by the immunoSEQ multiplex PCR assay. RNA was extracted using the RNeasy kit, and roughly 0.5 to 1 microgram was reverse transcribed with random hexamers. TCRdb reprocessing: public reads trimmed at Q25 with fastp, clones called with MiXCR, in-frame beta chains kept. Identical CDR3 protein sequences are pooled into one entry, listed with their most common genes and DNA. The sample contains 100,000 to 150,000 distinct CDR3 sequences, more than 85% of them found a single time. The ten top clones hold roughly 0.3% of the sample. Sequencing used CD8+ T cells from PBMCs. The receptors derive from a human donor with multiple sclerosis.

This chain joins TRBV7-9 and TRBJ1-2; 9 positions match TRBD1. Trimming took 5 bases from V and 7 from J; bases not matched to a gene: 8. This CDR3 has 14 amino acids. The germline V gene has CDR1 SEHNR and CDR2 FQNEAQ (reference sequence). The CDR3 reads CASSAPGQGGGYTF. CDR3 bases: TGTGCCAGCAGCGCACCGGGACAGGGAGGTGGCTACACCTTC.

The chain has TRBV4-1 and TRBJ2-1; D is unclear. V was pared by 2 bases and J by 9 bases, with 14 bases between. The CDR3 has 14 residues. From germline, CDR1 is MGHRA and CDR2 YSYEKL. The CDR3 DNA is TGCGCCAGCAGCCAACGGACCGAAAAGATTGAGCAGTTCTTC. Translation: CASSQRTEKIEQFF.

The CDR3 sequence: CASSSSGEGYEQYF. The CDR3 bases are TGTGCCAGCAGTTCTAGCGGGGAGGGCTACGAGCAGTACTTC. V is TRBV27 and J is TRBJ2-7; 9 nucleotides align to TRBD2. CDR3 length equals 14 residues. Germline V gene lookup returns CDR1 MNHEY and CDR2 SMNVEV (reference sequence). After removal of 4 bases from V and 3 bases from J, the junction contained 4 bases not matched to a gene.

The chain uses TRBV20-1 and TRBJ2-2; TRBD2 aligns across 15 bases. This CDR3 contains 17 residues. The germline gives CDR1 DFQATT, CDR2 SNEGSKA (reference sequence). V was clipped by 5 bases and J by 1 base; unmatched bases: 5. The CDR3: CSAEGTSGGMNTGELFF. As DNA, the CDR3 is TGCAGTGCTGAAGGGACTAGCGGGGGGATGAACACCGGGGAGCTGTTTTTT.

The chain carries TRBV9 and TRBJ1-3; no firm D call. V shed 4 bases and J shed 0 bases, with 14 bases lying between them. The germline gives CDR1 SGDLS, CDR2 YYNGEE. This CDR3 spans 16 amino acids. The CDR3 region has the DNA TGTGCCAGCAGCCCCGACCGTCCATACTCTGGAAACACCATATATTTT. Translated: CASSPDRPYSGNTIYF. Variable domain in full (rest from reference TRBV9 and TRBJ1-3): DSGVTQTPKHLITATGQRVTLRCSPRSGDLSVYWYQQSLDQGLQFLIQYYNGEERAKGNILERFSAQQFPDLHSELNLSSLELGDSALYFCASSPDRPYSGNTIYFGEGSWLTVV.

This chain joins TRBV28 and TRBJ2-7, with TRBD1 matching over 8 bases. CDR1 MDHEN and CDR2 SYDVKM come from the germline V gene. CDR3 size: 15 residues. The junction had 10 bases not matched to a gene; V was cut back by 5 bases and J by 4 bases. CDR3 in DNA: TGTGCCAGCAGTCCGTCTGTTACAGGGGGATACGAGCAGTACTTC. Translation gives CASSPSVTGGYEQYF.

This clonotype was found once. The rearrangement uses TRBV29-1 and TRBJ2-7; 7 bases line up with TRBD2. Losses at the gene ends were 4 bases for V and 0 bases for J; bases not matched to a gene: 3. Germline-derived CDR1 and CDR2 are SQVTM and ANQGSEA. CDR3 length: 13 amino acids. CDR3 sequence reads: CSVVGGGSYEQYF. Written as DNA, the CDR3 is TGCAGCGTTGTGGGGGGGGGCTCCTACGAGCAGTACTTC.